This T cell receptor beta chain stems from a study of blood T cell repertoires in COVID-19. On the study more broadly: T cells, B-cell-depleted T cells, or PBMCs provided the cDNA or gDNA that served as material.

This CDR3 is built from 11 residues. Trimming took off 0 bases at V and 5 bases at J, with 2 bases between the two ends. Germline V gene lookup returns CDR1 MNHEY and CDR2 SVGEGT. Here immunoSEQ multiplex PCR was the method, and the copy in TCRdb shows in-frame clones only, minus some. Here the sample spans 240,000 or so clones, around 88% being singletons. Participant age was roughly 18 to 90 years, and participants resided in approximately 25 US areas. Symptom resolution, clearance, or two negative PCRs marked donors in Cohort 3 as recovered. Regarding this clone: A read error may explain this, as a much larger clone is one base away.

Sequencing input: PBMCs or T cells enriched from blood (not recorded which). The V gene is TRBV6-2 or TRBV6-3, the J gene TRBJ2-7; D gene ambiguous. The clonotype was recovered from a man aged 40-50 years who had recovered from COVID-19. Written as DNA, the CDR3 is TGTGCCAGCAGTTACTCTAACGAGCAGTACTTC. It is translated as CASSYSNEQYF.